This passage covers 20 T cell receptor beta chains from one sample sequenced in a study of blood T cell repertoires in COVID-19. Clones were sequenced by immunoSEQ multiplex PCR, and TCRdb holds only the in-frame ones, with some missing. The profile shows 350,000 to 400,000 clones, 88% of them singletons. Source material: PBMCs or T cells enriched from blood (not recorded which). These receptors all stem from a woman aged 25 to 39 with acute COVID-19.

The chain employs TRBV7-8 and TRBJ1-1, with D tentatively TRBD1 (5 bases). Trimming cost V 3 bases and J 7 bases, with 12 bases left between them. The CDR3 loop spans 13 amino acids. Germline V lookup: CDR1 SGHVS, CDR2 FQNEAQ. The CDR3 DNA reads TGTGCCAGCAGCTTTTCGGGGGACGGTGAAGCTTTCTTT. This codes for CASSFSGDGEAFF.

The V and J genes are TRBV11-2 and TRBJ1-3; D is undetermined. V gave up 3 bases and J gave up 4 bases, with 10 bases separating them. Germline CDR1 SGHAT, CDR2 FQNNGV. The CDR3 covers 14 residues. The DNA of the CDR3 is TGTGCCAGCAGCTTGCGGCTGGCCGGAAACACCATATATTTT. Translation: CASSLRLAGNTIYF.

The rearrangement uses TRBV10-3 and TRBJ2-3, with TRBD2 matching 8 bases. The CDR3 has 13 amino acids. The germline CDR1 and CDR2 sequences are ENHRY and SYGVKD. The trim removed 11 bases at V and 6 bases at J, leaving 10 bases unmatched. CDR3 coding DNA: TGTGCCGCAAACGGGGGGGCGGGGGATACGCAGTATTTT. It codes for CAANGGAGDTQYF.

The CDR3 loop reads CASSFGRAGETQYF. Written as DNA, the CDR3 is TGTGCCAGCAGCTTTGGGAGGGCCGGGGAGACCCAGTACTTC. The V and J genes are TRBV7-8 and TRBJ2-5, with 7 bases fitting TRBD2. CDR3 length: 14 amino acids. The V and J ends lost 3 bases and 5 bases, in that order; junction bases with no gene match: 6. CDR1 and CDR2 from the germline V gene are SGHVS and FQNEAQ.

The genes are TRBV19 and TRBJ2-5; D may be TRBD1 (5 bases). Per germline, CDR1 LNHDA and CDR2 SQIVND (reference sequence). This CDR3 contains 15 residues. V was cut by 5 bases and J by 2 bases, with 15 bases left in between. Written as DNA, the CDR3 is TGTGCCAGTAGTCTTAGGCAGGGAAAACAAGAGACCCAGTACTTC. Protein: CASSLRQGKQETQYF.

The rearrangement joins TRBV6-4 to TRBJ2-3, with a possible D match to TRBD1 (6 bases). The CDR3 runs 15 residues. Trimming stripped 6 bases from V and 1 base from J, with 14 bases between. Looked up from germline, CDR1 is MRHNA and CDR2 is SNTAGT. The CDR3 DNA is TGTGCCAGCAGCGCCAATGGGGGCGGCACAGATACGCAGTATTTT. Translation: CASSANGGGTDTQYF.

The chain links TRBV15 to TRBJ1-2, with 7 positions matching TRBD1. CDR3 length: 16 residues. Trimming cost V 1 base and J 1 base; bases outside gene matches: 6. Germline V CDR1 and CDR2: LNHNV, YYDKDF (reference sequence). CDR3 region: CATSRVQGPYNYGYTF. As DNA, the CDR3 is TGTGCCACCAGCAGAGTACAGGGGCCGTATAACTATGGCTACACCTTC.

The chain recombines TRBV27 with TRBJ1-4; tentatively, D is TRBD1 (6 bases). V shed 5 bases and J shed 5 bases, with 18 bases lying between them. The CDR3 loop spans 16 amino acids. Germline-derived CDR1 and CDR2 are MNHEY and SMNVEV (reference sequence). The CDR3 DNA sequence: TGTGCCAGCAGTCCACTCACAGGGAGGGTGAATGAAAAACTGTTTTTT. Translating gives CASSPLTGRVNEKLFF. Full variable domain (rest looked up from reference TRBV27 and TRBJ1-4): EAQVTQNPRYLITVTGKKLTVTCSQNMNHEYMSWYRQDPGLGLRQIYYSMNVEVTDKGDVPEGYKVSRKEKRNFPLILESPSPNQTSLYFCASSPLTGRVNEKLFFGSGTQLSVL.

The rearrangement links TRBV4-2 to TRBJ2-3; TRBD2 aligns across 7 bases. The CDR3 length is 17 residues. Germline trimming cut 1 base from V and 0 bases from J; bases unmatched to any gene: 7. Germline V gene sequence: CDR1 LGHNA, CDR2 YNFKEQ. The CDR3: CASSQAPTGGSTDTQYF. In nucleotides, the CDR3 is TGTGCCAGCAGCCAAGCCCCAACGGGGGGTAGCACAGATACGCAGTATTTT.

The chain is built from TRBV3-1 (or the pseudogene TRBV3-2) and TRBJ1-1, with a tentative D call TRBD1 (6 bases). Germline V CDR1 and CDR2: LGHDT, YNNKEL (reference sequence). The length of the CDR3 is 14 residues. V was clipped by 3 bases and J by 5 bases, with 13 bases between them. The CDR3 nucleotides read TGTGCCAGCAGCCACGGGGGGGCTAGGACTGAAGCTTTCTTT. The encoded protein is CASSHGGARTEAFF.

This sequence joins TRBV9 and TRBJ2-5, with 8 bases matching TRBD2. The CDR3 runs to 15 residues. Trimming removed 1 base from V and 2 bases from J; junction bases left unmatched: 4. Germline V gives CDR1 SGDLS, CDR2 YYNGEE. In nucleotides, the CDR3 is TGTGCCAGCAGCGTATCGGCGGGGGGACAAGAGACCCAGTACTTC. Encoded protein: CASSVSAGGQETQYF.

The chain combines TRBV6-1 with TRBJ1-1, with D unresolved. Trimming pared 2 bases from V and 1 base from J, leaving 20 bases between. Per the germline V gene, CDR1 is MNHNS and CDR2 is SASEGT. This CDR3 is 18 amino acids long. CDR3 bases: TGTGCCAGCAGTGAAAACGGGAGGCTACACTGGGGGAACACTGAAGCTTTCTTT. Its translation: CASSENGRLHWGNTEAFF.

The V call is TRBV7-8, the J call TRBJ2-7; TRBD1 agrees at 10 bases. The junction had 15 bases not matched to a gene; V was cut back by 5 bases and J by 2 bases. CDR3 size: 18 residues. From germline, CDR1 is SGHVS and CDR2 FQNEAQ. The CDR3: CASSPPIWGQGITYEQYF. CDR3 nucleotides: TGTGCCAGCAGCCCCCCCATATGGGGACAGGGGATTACCTACGAGCAGTACTTC.

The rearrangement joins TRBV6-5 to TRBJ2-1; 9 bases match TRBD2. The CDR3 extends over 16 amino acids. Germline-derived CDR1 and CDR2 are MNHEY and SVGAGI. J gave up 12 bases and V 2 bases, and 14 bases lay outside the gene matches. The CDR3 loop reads CASSYGGGGARSGQFF. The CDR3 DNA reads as TGTGCCAGCAGTTACGGTGGCGGGGGGGCCCGTTCAGGGCAGTTCTTC.

The CDR3 spells CASRTTGNYGYTF. The CDR3 nucleotides are TGTGCCAGCAGGACCACAGGAAACTATGGCTACACCTTC. The rearrangement links TRBV7-2 to TRBJ1-2; TRBD1 might be the D (5 bases). There are 13 residues in the CDR3. The germline CDR1 and CDR2 sequences are SGHTA and FQGNSA. V was shortened by 6 bases and J by 2 bases, with 10 bases between the two germline ends.

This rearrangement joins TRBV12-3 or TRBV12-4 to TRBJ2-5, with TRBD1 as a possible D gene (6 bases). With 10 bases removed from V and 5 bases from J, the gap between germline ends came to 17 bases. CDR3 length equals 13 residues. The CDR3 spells CATSRTAGETQYF. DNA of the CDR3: TGTGCCACCTCCCGGACAGCCGGTGAGACCCAGTACTTC.

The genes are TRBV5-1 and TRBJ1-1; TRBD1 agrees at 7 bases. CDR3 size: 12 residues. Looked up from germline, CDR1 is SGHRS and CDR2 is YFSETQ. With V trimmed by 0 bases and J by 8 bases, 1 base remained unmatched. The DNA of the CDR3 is TGCGCCAGCAGCTTGGGGGACAGCGAAGCTTTCTTT. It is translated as CASSLGDSEAFF.

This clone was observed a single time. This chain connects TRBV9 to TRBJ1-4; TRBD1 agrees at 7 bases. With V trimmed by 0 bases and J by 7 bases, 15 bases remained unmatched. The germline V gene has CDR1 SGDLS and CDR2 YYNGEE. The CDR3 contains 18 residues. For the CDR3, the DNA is TGTGCCAGCAGCGTAGGGGCCTCCGGGACAGCTTATGGTGAAAAACTGTTTTTT. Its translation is CASSVGASGTAYGEKLFF.

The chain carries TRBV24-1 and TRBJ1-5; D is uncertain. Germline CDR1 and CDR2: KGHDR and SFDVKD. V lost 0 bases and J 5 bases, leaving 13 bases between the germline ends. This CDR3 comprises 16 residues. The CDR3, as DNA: TGTGCCACCAGTGATTTGCAAGCCGGGAGGGATCAGCCCCAGCATTTT. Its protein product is CATSDLQAGRDQPQHF.

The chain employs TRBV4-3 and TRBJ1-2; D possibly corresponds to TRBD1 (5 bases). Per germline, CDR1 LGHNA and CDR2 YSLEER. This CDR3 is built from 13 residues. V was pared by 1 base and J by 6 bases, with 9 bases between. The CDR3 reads CASSQVVRDGYTF. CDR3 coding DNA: TGCGCCAGCAGCCAAGTAGTCAGGGATGGCTACACCTTC.